The sequence of this T cell receptor (beta chain) was determined in a study of Ad26.COV2.S vaccination and SARS-CoV-2 variants (dated by TCRdb to about 2021). Study-wide context: TCRbeta repertoire sequencing was used to assess the specificity and breadth of SARS-CoV-2-reactive T cell receptors after Ad26.COV2.S vaccination. The TCR-sequenced set comprised around 32 samples: roughly 19 Ad26.COV2.S vaccine recipients, 5 placebo recipients and 8 SARS-CoV-2 convalescent individuals.

About this clone itself: The target of this receptor is not known. One base away there is no much larger clone; base qualities are not given. The sample contains more than one DNA sequence encoding this CDR3.

The sample's time point label, decoded: individuals recovered from natural SARS-CoV-2 infection. The immunoSEQ Assay was used to sequence TCRbeta CDR3 regions. After extraction, genomic DNA underwent amplification by bias-controlled multiplex PCR, followed by high-throughput sequencing. Under the source paper's analysis protocol: Collapsing and filtering of sequences were performed to quantify the absolute abundance of each unique TCRbeta CDR3 region. Usable DNA was measured by amplifying reference genes present in all nucleated cells, and TCRbeta template counts were normalized to that usable DNA to estimate T cell fraction. Repertoire TCRs were annotated as SARS-CoV-2-specific when V gene, CDR3 amino acid sequence and J gene were exactly matched to a known reactive TCR set. The reference SARS-CoV-2 TCR set was derived from MIRA and filtered for enrichment in COVID-19-positive ImmuneCODE repertoires, a step that removed public or cross-reactive TCRs. Drawing on the MIRA antigens, annotated TCRs were analysed further at the level of specific ORF or position within ORF. Depth was the summed frequency of annotated unique rearrangements, while breadth was defined as annotated unique rearrangements over total unique productive rearrangements. Group comparisons of TCR breadth used two-sided Wilcoxon rank-sum tests. The table was pulled from immuneACCESS by TCRdb, which kept in-frame rearrangements only. Such tables lose some clones; where checked, under half of the loss comes from unresolved V genes, and the rest has no known cause. The V and J calls and clone size are taken from that table; D and trimming were inferred from the DNA. This sample lists roughly 100,000 clones; about 78% were detected once. The top ten clones comprise approximately 15% of the sample.

Overall results and qualifications from the work: After vaccination, spike-specific CD8+ and CD4+ T cell responses were reported to show substantial breadth. According to the authors, total T cell responses may have been underestimated by the TCR breadth and depth analyses. Comparable non-spike TCR breadth was observed between vaccine and placebo recipients, consistent with only spike being contained in the vaccine. Higher spike-specific TCR breadth was observed in Ad26.COV2.S recipients than in placebo recipients (P = 0.0014).

Sequenced material: peripheral blood, taken after recovery from COVID-19. The TCR sequence derives from a human donor who had recovered from COVID-19.

The CDR3 loop reads CASSLSGYEQYF. The DNA reads as follows: TGTGCCAGCAGTTTATCTGGGTACGAGCAGTACTTC. The sequence joins TRBV12-3 or TRBV12-4 to TRBJ2-7; the D gene identity is not certain. A distance of 6 bases separates the germline ends of V and J, which lose 2 bases and 4 bases respectively. The CDR3 has 12 amino acids, counting the end cysteine and phenylalanine. Only the CDR3 DNA is retained, 36 bases long and in frame from the first base.